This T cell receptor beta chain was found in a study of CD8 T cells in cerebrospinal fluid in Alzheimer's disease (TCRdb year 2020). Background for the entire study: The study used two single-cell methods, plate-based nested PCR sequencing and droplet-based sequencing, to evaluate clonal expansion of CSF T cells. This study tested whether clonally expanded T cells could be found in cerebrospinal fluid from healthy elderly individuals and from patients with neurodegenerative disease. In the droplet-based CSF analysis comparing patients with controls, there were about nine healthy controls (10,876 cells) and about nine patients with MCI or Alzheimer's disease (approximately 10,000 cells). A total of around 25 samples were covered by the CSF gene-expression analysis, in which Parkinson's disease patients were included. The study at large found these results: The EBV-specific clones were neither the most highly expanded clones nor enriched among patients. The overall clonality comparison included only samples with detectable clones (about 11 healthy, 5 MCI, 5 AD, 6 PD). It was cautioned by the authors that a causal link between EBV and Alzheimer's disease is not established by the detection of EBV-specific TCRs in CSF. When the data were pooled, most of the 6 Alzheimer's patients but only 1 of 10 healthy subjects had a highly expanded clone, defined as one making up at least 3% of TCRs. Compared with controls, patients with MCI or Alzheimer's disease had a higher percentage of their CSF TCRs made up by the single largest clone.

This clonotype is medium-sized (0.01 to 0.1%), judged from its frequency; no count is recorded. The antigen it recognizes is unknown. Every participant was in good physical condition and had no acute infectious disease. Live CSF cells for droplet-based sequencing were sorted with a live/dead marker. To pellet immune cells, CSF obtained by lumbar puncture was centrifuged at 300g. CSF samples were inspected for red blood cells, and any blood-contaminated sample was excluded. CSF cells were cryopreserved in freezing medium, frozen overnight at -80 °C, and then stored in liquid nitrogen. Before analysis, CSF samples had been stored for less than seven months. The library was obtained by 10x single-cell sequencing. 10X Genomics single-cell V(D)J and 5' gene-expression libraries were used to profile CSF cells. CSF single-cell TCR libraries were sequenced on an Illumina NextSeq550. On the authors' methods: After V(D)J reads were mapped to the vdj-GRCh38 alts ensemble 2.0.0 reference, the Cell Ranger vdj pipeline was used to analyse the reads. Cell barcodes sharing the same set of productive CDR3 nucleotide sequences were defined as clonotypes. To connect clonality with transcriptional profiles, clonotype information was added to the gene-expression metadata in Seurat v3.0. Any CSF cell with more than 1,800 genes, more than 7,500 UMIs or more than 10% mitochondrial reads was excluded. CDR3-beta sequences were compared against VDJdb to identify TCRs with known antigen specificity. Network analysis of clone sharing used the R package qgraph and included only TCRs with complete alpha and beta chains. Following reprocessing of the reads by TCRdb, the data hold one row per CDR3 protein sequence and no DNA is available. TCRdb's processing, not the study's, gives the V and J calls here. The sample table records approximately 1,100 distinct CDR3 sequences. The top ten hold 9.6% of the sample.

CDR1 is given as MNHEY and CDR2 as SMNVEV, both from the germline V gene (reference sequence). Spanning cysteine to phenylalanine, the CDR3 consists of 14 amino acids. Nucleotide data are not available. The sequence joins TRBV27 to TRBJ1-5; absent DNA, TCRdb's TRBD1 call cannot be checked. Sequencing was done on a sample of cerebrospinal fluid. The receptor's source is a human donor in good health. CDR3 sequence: CASSLNHGTQPQHF.